This entry describes one T cell receptor (beta chain). The antigen remains unidentified. This record belongs to a study of CXCR3-negative and CXCR3-positive naive CD8 T cells. The overall study: Libraries each contributed about 1.5 +/- 0.3 million TRB reads, for around 150 million in total.

Overall study results and limits: The naive subsets expressed comparable surface CD5, and the authors inferred TCR strength from TRB CDR3 properties. Freshly isolated PBMCs were used in most assays, given partial CXCR3 loss after freezing. For memory CD8+ cells diversity was much lower, but both naive subsets had comparably high diversity.

The method, 5' RACE with UMI labels, was used to prepare the TRB cDNA libraries. TCRdb reprocessed the 5' RACE reads and reports one entry per CDR3 protein, with no DNA. The sample totals about 62,000 distinct CDR3 sequences; its top ten clones hold about 4.4%. The sample comprised naive CXCR3- CD8+ T cells from blood. Indicated subset: CD45RO-CCR7+CD27+CD95- naive CD8+ T cells lacking CXCR3 (TNR3-). The TCR comes from a human donor in good health. Some clones in this sample may be carry-over from other donors' samples.

CDR3 region: CSARGAGDWHEQYF. The chain is built from TRBV20-1 and TRBJ2-7; TCRdb's D gene call, TRBD1, goes unchecked for lack of DNA. This CDR3 is 14 amino acids long. Germline V gives CDR1 DFQATT, CDR2 SNEGSKA (reference sequence).